This record covers a single TCR beta chain. Germline CDR1 SGHDN, CDR2 FVKESK. This CDR3 is built from 14 residues. The V gene end was trimmed by 4 bases and the J gene end by 7 bases; junction bases not matched to a gene: 8. The data stem from a study of siplizumab effects on memory and regulatory T cells. Some clones are missing from TCRdb's copy, which holds only in-frame ones; the method was immunoSEQ multiplex PCR. The table shows 80,000 to 130,000 clones, with about 91% occurring only once. The rearrangement uses TRBV14 and TRBJ2-3; the match to TRBD2 covers 7 bases. Sequencing was performed on CD4+ T cells sorted from blood. This TCR derives from a human donor in good health. Some clones in this sample may be carry-over from other donors' samples. Here the CDR3 reads CASSREAGSNTQYF. The DNA of the CDR3 is TGTGCCAGCAGCCGGGAAGCGGGAAGTAATACGCAGTATTTT.